The 19 T cell receptor beta chains below were found in one sample sequenced in a study of blood T cell repertoires in COVID-19. The assay was immunoSEQ multiplex PCR, and TCRdb's table has in-frame clones only and misses some. This table holds approximately 320,000 clones, around 90% found once. The source material was PBMCs or T cells enriched from blood (not recorded which). These receptors were collected from a man in his sixties who had recovered from COVID-19.

The gene calls are TRBV6-5 and TRBJ1-3, with D tentatively TRBD1 (5 bases). Germline V gene sequence: CDR1 MNHEY, CDR2 SVGAGI. V was pared by 0 bases and J by 3 bases, with 12 bases between. This CDR3 is built from 16 residues. The CDR3 region is CASSYSRGNSGNTIYF. The DNA of the CDR3 is TGTGCCAGCAGTTACTCTCGGGGGAATAGTGGAAACACCATATATTTT.

The chain is built from TRBV15 and TRBJ1-2; perhaps TRBD1 as D (5 bases). The CDR3 has 12 residues. V lost 8 bases, J lost 8 bases, and 15 bases lay in between. Germline loops: CDR1 LNHNV, CDR2 YYDKDF (reference sequence). CDR3: CATARDRGGYTF. CDR3 nucleotides: TGTGCCACCGCCCGAGACCGGGGGGGCTACACCTTC.

This clone has only one observation. This chain connects TRBV5-4 to TRBJ1-2; tentative D call: TRBD1 (5 bases). Trimming removed 0 bases from V and 0 bases from J, with 12 bases in between. CDR1 is SGHNT and CDR2 is YYREEE in the germline V gene (reference sequence). This CDR3 comprises 16 residues. CDR3 sequence reads: CASSLVGGIANYGYTF. DNA for the CDR3: TGTGCCAGCAGCTTGGTGGGGGGGATTGCTAACTATGGCTACACCTTC.

The genes are TRBV3-1 (or the pseudogene TRBV3-2) and TRBJ2-3; D perhaps matches TRBD1 (5 bases). This CDR3 is 16 amino acids long. The germline V gene has CDR1 LGHDT and CDR2 YNNKEL (reference sequence). V dropped 4 bases and J dropped 0 bases, with 14 bases sitting between them. CDR3 coding DNA: TGTGCCAGCAGCCGAGCGACAGAGACTAGCACAGATACGCAGTATTTT. This codes for CASSRATETSTDTQYF.

The V and J genes are TRBV18 and TRBJ1-5, with D possibly TRBD1 on 5 matching bases. V lost 2 bases, J lost 6 bases, and 11 bases lay in between. The length of the CDR3 is 14 residues. Germline-derived CDR1 and CDR2 are KGHSH and LQKENI. CDR3 sequence: CASSPDGRGQPQHF. The DNA of the CDR3 is TGTGCCAGCTCACCAGACGGAAGGGGTCAGCCCCAGCATTTT.

CDR3 protein: CASSSDGGSNTGELFF. CDR3 nucleotides: TGTGCCAGCAGCTCGGACGGAGGTTCGAACACCGGGGAGCTGTTTTTT. This chain links TRBV5-4 with TRBJ2-2; tentatively, D is TRBD2 (5 bases). There are 16 residues in the CDR3. Trimming pared 3 bases from V and 0 bases from J, leaving 12 bases between. Germline V gene data show CDR1 as SGHNT and CDR2 as YYREEE (reference sequence).

The chain combines TRBV19 with TRBJ2-3; no reliable D call. CDR1 is LNHDA, CDR2 SQIVND, per germline (reference sequence). The V end was cut by 4 bases, the J end by 0 bases, with 11 bases between. The CDR3 spans 15 residues. The CDR3: CASSRAHTSTDTQYF. DNA for the CDR3: TGTGCCAGTAGTAGGGCCCATACTAGCACAGATACGCAGTATTTT.

The V call is TRBV10-1, the J call TRBJ2-1; TRBD1 agrees at 7 bases. The V segment lost 0 bases and the J segment 8 bases; nucleotides outside the gene matches: 10. This CDR3 has 16 residues. Germline values: CDR1 WNHNN, CDR2 SYGVQD (reference sequence). The CDR3 DNA is TGCGCCAGCAGTGAGTCTTGGTTGTACAGGGGTTATGAGCAGTTCTTC. It specifies CASSESWLYRGYEQFF.

This clone has only one observation. This chain joins TRBV5-1 and TRBJ1-1; D unclear. Germline V gene lookup returns CDR1 SGHRS and CDR2 YFSETQ. CDR3 size: 12 residues. V was trimmed by 6 bases and J by 0 bases, leaving 6 bases between them. The CDR3 protein is CASKRLNTEAFF. The CDR3 nucleotides read TGCGCCAGCAAGAGATTGAACACTGAAGCTTTCTTT.

The gene calls are TRBV13 and TRBJ2-1; D may be TRBD2 (5 bases). The V gene lost 2 bases and the J gene lost 2 bases, with 10 bases spanning the gap. Germline V gene lookup returns CDR1 PRHDT and CDR2 FYEKMQ (reference sequence). The CDR3 covers 15 residues. The CDR3 spells CASSLSGVPYNEQFF. As DNA, the CDR3 is TGTGCCAGCAGCTTAAGCGGTGTCCCCTACAATGAGCAGTTCTTC.

This chain connects TRBV4-1 to TRBJ1-3; D is uncertain. The CDR3 length is 17 residues. CDR1 MGHRA and CDR2 YSYEKL come from the germline V gene. Trimming stripped 4 bases from V and 1 base from J, with 17 bases between. CDR3 nucleotide sequence: TGCGCCAGCAGCCCCGCCGGGTGGCGTCGGTCTGGAAACACCATATATTTT. This sequence encodes CASSPAGWRRSGNTIYF.

In its sample, this clone was seen a few times. The V call is TRBV5-4, the J call TRBJ2-7; TRBD1 agrees at 7 bases. Germline lookup yields CDR1 SGHNT and CDR2 YYREEE (reference sequence). The J segment lost 5 bases and the V segment lost 0 bases, leaving 8 bases of the junction unmatched. The CDR3 covers 15 residues. CDR3 protein: CASSLATGTADEQYF. The CDR3 DNA follows: TGTGCCAGCAGCTTGGCCACAGGGACAGCCGACGAGCAGTACTTC.

This sequence joins TRBV20-1 and TRBJ1-4, with 7 nucleotides matching TRBD1. J was trimmed by 8 bases and V by 3 bases; bases with no gene match: 9. CDR1 and CDR2 from the germline V gene are DFQATT and SNEGSKA (reference sequence). This CDR3 is built from 14 residues. The CDR3 nucleotides are TGCAGTGCTAGTAAGACAGGGAAGGGGGAAAAACTGTTTTTT. Residues: CSASKTGKGEKLFF.

The genes are TRBV3-1 (or the pseudogene TRBV3-2) and TRBJ2-7, with 7 bases aligning to TRBD1. The germline CDR1 and CDR2 sequences are LGHDT and YNNKEL (reference sequence). This CDR3 is 11 amino acids long. Trimming cost V 8 bases and J 7 bases; bases outside gene matches: 5. CDR3 sequence (DNA): TGTGCCAGCGGAAGGGGGCTTGAGCAGTACTTC. Encoded protein: CASGRGLEQYF.

This chain's CDR3 is CASSRPSSYEQYF. The CDR3, as DNA: TGTGCCAGCAGCCGCCCCAGCTCCTACGAGCAGTACTTC. This chain joins TRBV7-9 and TRBJ2-7; D is undetermined. The CDR3 contains 13 residues. Trimming shortened V by 5 bases and J by 0 bases, and 8 bases separated the two germline ends. The germline V gene encodes CDR1 SEHNR and CDR2 FQNEAQ (reference sequence).

CDR3 bases: TGTGCCACCAGCAGAGATCGCAGGACCTACGAGCAGTACTTC. Translating it yields CATSRDRRTYEQYF. The V call is TRBV15, the J call TRBJ2-7; D remains ambiguous. The CDR3 is 14 residues long. Per germline, CDR1 LNHNV and CDR2 YYDKDF (reference sequence). The V and J ends lost 0 bases and 2 bases respectively, with 8 bases between them.

The gene calls are TRBV11-3 and TRBJ2-1; 9 nucleotides line up with TRBD2. The CDR3 totals 15 residues. The junction had 14 bases not matched to a gene; V was cut back by 5 bases and J by 12 bases. Germline V gene sequence: CDR1 SGHNT, CDR2 YENEEA. The CDR3 region is CASSTGSSGVKPQFF. CDR3 sequence (DNA): TGTGCCAGCAGCACGGGTTCTAGCGGGGTAAAACCGCAGTTCTTC. Full variable domain (outside the CDR3, taken from reference TRBV11-3 and TRBJ2-1): EAGVVQSPRYKIIEKKQPVAFWCNPISGHNTLYWYLQNLGQGPELLIRYENEEAVDDSQLPKDRFSAERLKGVDSTLKIQPAELGDSAVYLCASSTGSSGVKPQFFGPGTRLTVL.

This chain links TRBV24-1 with TRBJ1-6, with TRBD1 matching 10 bases. The CDR3 totals 17 residues. V lost 3 bases to trimming and J lost 8 bases; unmatched junction nucleotides: 9. CDR1 KGHDR and CDR2 SFDVKD come from the germline V gene. In DNA form, the CDR3 reads TGTGCCACCAGTGATACGGGACAGGGGATGGGTTATTCACCCCTCCACTTT. Its protein product is CATSDTGQGMGYSPLHF.

This rearrangement joins TRBV4-3 to TRBJ1-5; D remains ambiguous. Deletions cut 0 bases from V and 4 bases from J, with 10 bases between. Germline V gives CDR1 LGHNA, CDR2 YSLEER. This CDR3 has 15 amino acids. CDR3 protein: CASSQDTSLNQPQHF. As DNA, the CDR3 is TGCGCCAGCAGCCAAGATACCAGTCTGAATCAGCCCCAGCATTTT.